This TCR beta chain was recorded in a study of T cell responses to AZD1222 COVID-19 vaccine. On this clone itself: No antigen is known for it.

Notes on the study in general: Clonal diversity was possibly underestimated; the donors were predominantly white British and more often female. As reported, nearly half of all spike-specific TCRs target variant regions that are unmutated.

Germline values: CDR1 SGDLS, CDR2 YYNGEE. V shed 2 bases and J shed 0 bases, with 9 bases lying between them. The CDR3 totals 15 residues. The data were produced by immunoSEQ multiplex PCR, yet TCRdb's version contains in-frame clones alone and is incomplete. The profile shows about 97,000 clones, approximately 90% of them singletons. This specimen was peripheral blood, taken on day 0 of AZD1222 vaccination. The chain joins TRBV9 to TRBJ1-3; D is uncertain. The TCR was taken from an adult in good health. The DNA for the CDR3 is TGTGCCAGCAGCGTGACCGGCGACTCTGGAAACACCATATATTTT. Residues: CASSVTGDSGNTIYF.